The 28 T cell receptor beta chains in this list originate from one sample, sequenced in a study of shared clonotypes between healthy human individuals. Clones were sequenced by immunoSEQ multiplex PCR, and TCRdb holds only the in-frame ones, with some missing. There are about 960,000 clones in the sample; 70% to 85% occur only once, and approximately 1.5% lies in the top ten. Sequenced input: memory CD4+ T cells sorted from blood. Subset denoted: CD45RA-negative fraction. These receptors came from a young man in good health.

This rearrangement joins TRBV21-1 to TRBJ1-1; the table's D call TRBD1 went unverified against the DNA. TRBV21-1 is described as a pseudogene. The CDR3 covers 16 residues. The CDR3 DNA follows: TGTGCCAGCAGCACACGACAGGGGTGGGTGAACACTGAAGCTTTCTTT. Translation gives CASSTRQGWVNTEAFF.

The gene calls are TRBV5-1 and TRBJ1-3; TRBD1 is a possible D gene (6 bases). CDR3 length: 15 residues. Trimming shortened V by 4 bases and J by 0 bases, and 11 bases separated the two germline ends. Germline-derived CDR1 and CDR2 are SGHRS and YFSETQ. CDR3 nucleotides: TGCGCCAGCAGCAGGGGGGACTCCTCTGGAAACACCATATATTTT. Translation: CASSRGDSSGNTIYF.

This sequence joins TRBV7-2 and TRBJ2-4; a possible D gene is TRBD2 (5 bases). V was clipped by 5 bases and J by 1 base, with 6 bases between them. Germline assignment: CDR1 SGHTA and CDR2 FQGNSA. This CDR3 has 13 amino acids. The CDR3 DNA reads TGTGCCAGCAGCCGCGGGGCCAAAAACATTCAGTACTTC. Its translation: CASSRGAKNIQYF.

CDR3 residues: CASSYQETEAFF. CDR3 bases: TGTGCCAGCAGTTACCAGGAGACTGAAGCTTTCTTT. V is TRBV6-6 and J is TRBJ1-1; D gene unclear. Trimming took off 2 bases at V and 5 bases at J, with 6 bases between the two ends. This CDR3 is 12 amino acids long. Germline CDR1 is MNHNY and CDR2 is SVGAGI (reference sequence).

CDR3 in DNA: TGCGCCAGCAGCCAAGATCTGTGGGGGACAGGGAGCGGCTACACCTTC. Protein: CASSQDLWGTGSGYTF. This chain uses TRBV4-3 with TRBJ1-2; 9 bases align to TRBD1. The CDR3 runs to 16 residues. After removal of 0 bases from V and 8 bases from J, the junction contained 10 bases not matched to a gene. Germline-derived CDR1 and CDR2 are LGHNA and YSLEER.

The chain couples TRBV10-2 to TRBJ1-6; 7 bases match TRBD1. Germline V gene lookup returns CDR1 WSHSY and CDR2 SAAADI. This CDR3 is built from 16 residues. Unmatched junction bases numbered 12, after V lost 5 bases and J lost 8 bases. CDR3 DNA: TGCGCCAGCAGTTTGACAGGGTGGGGTTCGGATTCACCCCTCCACTTT. Encoded protein: CASSLTGWGSDSPLHF.

This clone was counted once. This specimen includes other DNA sequences encoding the same CDR3. This chain links TRBV9 with TRBJ1-3; D unclear. In germline, CDR1 is SGDLS, CDR2 YYNGEE. There are 15 residues in the CDR3. The V and J ends lost 0 bases and 0 bases respectively, with 7 bases between them. The CDR3 DNA sequence: TGTGCCAGCAGCGTAGAAGGCTTCTCTGGAAACACCATATATTTT. Its translation is CASSVEGFSGNTIYF.

J is TRBJ2-1 and V is TRBV7-2; unclear D gene. Germline CDR1 and CDR2: SGHTA and FQGNSA. This CDR3 spans 13 amino acids. The V and J ends lost 10 bases and 0 bases respectively, with 10 bases between them. CDR3 in amino acids: CATKRSSYNEQFF. In DNA form, the CDR3 reads TGTGCCACCAAACGTAGCTCCTACAATGAGCAGTTCTTC.

In its sample, this clone was seen once. This sequence joins TRBV19 and TRBJ2-3; possibly TRBD1 or TRBD2 for D (5 bases each). Germline V lookup: CDR1 LNHDA, CDR2 SQIVND (reference sequence). The V end was cut by 3 bases, the J end by 3 bases, with 16 bases between. The CDR3 runs 16 residues. The CDR3 loop is CASSIKAGSMTDTQYF. CDR3 nucleotide sequence: TGTGCCAGTAGTATTAAGGCAGGGAGTATGACAGATACGCAGTATTTT.

The V gene is TRBV19, the J gene TRBJ2-7; TRBD1 is a possible D gene (6 bases). With 1 base removed from V and 3 bases from J, the gap between germline ends came to 16 bases. This CDR3 has 16 amino acids. Germline CDR1 LNHDA, CDR2 SQIVND (reference sequence). CDR3 in amino acids: CASSIAATGSYYEQYF. CDR3 sequence (DNA): TGTGCCAGTAGTATAGCTGCAACAGGGTCCTACTACGAGCAGTACTTC.

The chain carries TRBV9 and TRBJ1-4, with a tentative D call TRBD1 (6 bases). The CDR3 sequence is 15 residues long. V lost 4 bases and J 8 bases, leaving 18 bases between the germline ends. The germline gives CDR1 SGDLS, CDR2 YYNGEE. CDR3 DNA: TGTGCCAGCAGCTCCGACCCAGGGGCTCGGGAAAAACTGTTTTTT. It translates to CASSSDPGAREKLFF.

The chain uses TRBV4-3 and TRBJ2-2, with TRBD1 matching over 12 bases. Unmatched junction bases numbered 10, after V lost 1 base and J lost 4 bases. This CDR3 region has 19 residues. CDR1 is LGHNA and CDR2 is YSLEER in the germline V gene. CDR3 sequence reads: CASSQVRSGTGGFTGELFF. Written as DNA, the CDR3 is TGCGCCAGCAGCCAAGTCAGATCCGGGACAGGGGGCTTCACCGGGGAGCTGTTTTTT.

The genes are TRBV19 and TRBJ1-6; D remains unclear. Trimming shortened V by 3 bases and J by 8 bases, and 17 bases separated the two germline ends. Germline lookup yields CDR1 LNHDA and CDR2 SQIVND (reference sequence). The CDR3 consists of 16 residues. Here the CDR3 DNA reads TGTGCCAGTAGTATGTCACCAGGCATAATTGATTCACCCCTCCACTTT. It encodes CASSMSPGIIDSPLHF.

V gene TRBV9 combines with J gene TRBJ2-2; 8 bases agree with TRBD1. Germline-derived CDR1 and CDR2 are SGDLS and YYNGEE. This CDR3 comprises 16 residues. V shed 3 bases, J shed 5 bases, and the junction held 9 bases outside the gene matches. This CDR3 reads CASSAADRAGTGELFF. In DNA, the CDR3 is TGTGCCAGCAGCGCCGCGGACAGGGCGGGTACCGGGGAGCTGTTTTTT.

The chain carries TRBV6-5 and TRBJ2-4; TRBD2 is a possible D gene (6 bases). Trimming cost V 2 bases and J 0 bases, with 11 bases left between them. This CDR3 is built from 16 residues. Germline CDR1 reads MNHEY; CDR2 reads SVGAGI. Written as DNA, the CDR3 is TGTGCCAGCAGTTACCAAACAGCGGGAGCCAAAAACATTCAGTACTTC. Amino acid sequence: CASSYQTAGAKNIQYF.

The V gene is TRBV28, the J gene TRBJ2-3; unclear D gene. V shed 6 bases and J shed 1 base, with 23 bases lying between them. CDR3 length: 18 amino acids. Germline V gene sequence: CDR1 MDHEN, CDR2 SYDVKM. CDR3 sequence reads: CASRPKALSRRGTDTQYF. The CDR3 DNA is TGTGCCAGCAGGCCCAAGGCGCTGAGCCGAAGAGGCACAGATACGCAGTATTTT. Full variable domain (outside the CDR3, taken from reference TRBV28 and TRBJ2-3): DVKVTQSSRYLVKRTGEKVFLECVQDMDHENMFWYRQDPGLGLRLIYFSYDVKMKEKGDIPEGYSVSREKKERFSLILESASTNQTSMYLCASRPKALSRRGTDTQYFGPGTRLTVL.

Only a few counts were recorded for this clone. The identical CDR3 is also encoded by other nucleotide sequences in the sample. J is TRBJ2-5 and V is TRBV5-1; 12 nucleotides match TRBD2. This CDR3 is 15 amino acids long. The junction had 5 bases not matched to a gene; V was cut back by 3 bases and J by 5 bases. CDR1 and CDR2 (germline): SGHRS, YFSETQ. The CDR3 coding sequence is TGCGCCAGCAGCTCCCGACTAGCGGGAGTTGAGACCCAGTACTTC. It encodes CASSSRLAGVETQYF. Full variable domain (outside the CDR3, taken from reference TRBV5-1 and TRBJ2-5): KAGVTQTPRYLIKTRGQQVTLSCSPISGHRSVSWYQQTPGQGLQFLFEYFSETQRNKGNFPGRFSGRQFSNSRSEMNVSTLELGDSALYLCASSSRLAGVETQYFGPGTRLLVL.

This chain links TRBV30 with TRBJ2-3; D uncertain. The V end lost 6 bases, the J end lost 5 bases, and 9 bases lay between the germline ends. This CDR3 has 11 residues. Germline V gene data show CDR1 as GTSNPN and CDR2 as SVGIG (reference sequence). CDR3 protein: CACAWVDTQYF. As DNA, the CDR3 is TGTGCCTGCGCATGGGTAGATACGCAGTATTTT.

This clone was recorded a few times. This chain connects TRBV12-2 to TRBJ1-2. TRBV12-2 is recorded as a pseudogene. The CDR3 is 13 amino acids. DNA for the CDR3: TGTGCCGTCGACCCATCCACTAACTATGGCTACACCTTC. Amino acid sequence: CAVDPSTNYGYTF.

The V and J genes are TRBV10-3 and TRBJ2-4; 7 nucleotides align to TRBD2. Germline CDR1 ENHRY, CDR2 SYGVKD. The CDR3 is 17 residues long. The V and J ends lost 3 bases and 0 bases, in that order; junction bases with no gene match: 8. In DNA, the CDR3 is TGTGCCATCAGTGAAGGTTCGGGGGGTATAGCCAAAAACATTCAGTACTTC. This codes for CAISEGSGGIAKNIQYF.

CDR3 in DNA: TGTGCCAGCAGCCCGCGGGGTAGCGGGAGGGCCATCGGTGGCACAGATACGCAGTATTTT. Its protein product is CASSPRGSGRAIGGTDTQYF. The chain combines TRBV9 with TRBJ2-3, with 11 nucleotides matching TRBD2. J was trimmed by 1 base and V by 4 bases; bases with no gene match: 17. CDR1 and CDR2 (germline): SGDLS, YYNGEE. This CDR3 is 20 amino acids long. Based on the CDR3 plus reference TRBV9 and TRBJ2-3, the full variable domain is DSGVTQTPKHLITATGQRVTLRCSPRSGDLSVYWYQQSLDQGLQFLIQYYNGEERAKGNILERFSAQQFPDLHSELNLSSLELGDSALYFCASSPRGSGRAIGGTDTQYFGPGTRLTVL.

J is TRBJ1-1 and V is TRBV18, with D maybe TRBD1 (6 bases). The CDR3 is 16 residues long. Germline V gene data show CDR1 as KGHSH and CDR2 as LQKENI. The V end was cut by 2 bases, the J end by 7 bases, with 20 bases between. CDR3 in amino acids: CASSPRGGPGSDEAFF. For the CDR3, the DNA is TGTGCCAGCTCACCAAGGGGGGGACCTGGCTCGGATGAAGCTTTCTTT.

This clone has just one count. Different DNA sequences within this sample yield the same CDR3. The gene calls are TRBV11-2 and TRBJ2-2; D is unresolved. There are 14 residues in the CDR3. The ends were cut back, 0 bases at V and 2 bases at J, with 4 bases in the middle. Germline assignment: CDR1 SGHAT and CDR2 FQNNGV. CDR3 coding DNA: TGTGCCAGCAGCTTAGATCCCAACACCGGGGAGCTGTTTTTT. Its protein is CASSLDPNTGELFF.

About this clone itself: This specimen includes other DNA sequences encoding the same CDR3. The chain recombines TRBV5-1 with TRBJ2-2; D possibly corresponds to TRBD1 (5 bases). CDR1 SGHRS and CDR2 YFSETQ come from the germline V gene. The CDR3 has 15 amino acids. V was cut by 2 bases and J by 0 bases, with 8 bases left in between. The CDR3 bases are TGCGCCAGCAGCTTTCAGGGCTCGAACACCGGGGAGCTGTTTTTT. Protein: CASSFQGSNTGELFF.

The chain has TRBV11-2 and TRBJ2-7; D gene uncertain. V dropped 5 bases and J dropped 0 bases, with 14 bases sitting between them. Germline loops: CDR1 SGHAT, CDR2 FQNNGV. The CDR3 has 15 residues. DNA for the CDR3: TGTGCCAGCAGCCAGGTGGCGGCCTCCTCCTACGAGCAGTACTTC. Encoded protein: CASSQVAASSYEQYF.

This chain connects TRBV19 to TRBJ2-7; 9 nucleotides align to TRBD2. Germline V CDR1 and CDR2: LNHDA, SQIVND (reference sequence). The CDR3 spans 15 residues. Trimming removed 1 base from V and 5 bases from J; junction bases left unmatched: 6. The CDR3 region is CASSIGASGANEQYF. The CDR3 DNA reads as TGTGCCAGTAGTATAGGAGCTAGCGGGGCGAACGAGCAGTACTTC.

Only one count was recorded for this clone. The CDR3 sequence: CASSYSAYRGDYGYTF. CDR3 coding DNA: TGTGCCAGCAGTTACTCCGCCTACAGGGGAGACTATGGCTACACCTTC. The V gene is TRBV6-6, the J gene TRBJ1-2, with 7 bases matching TRBD1. This CDR3 contains 16 residues. Germline V lookup: CDR1 MNHNY, CDR2 SVGAGI (reference sequence). After removal of 0 bases from V and 3 bases from J, the junction contained 7 bases not matched to a gene.

This chain joins TRBV5-1 and TRBJ2-7; D unclear. The CDR3 sequence is 13 residues long. Germline V CDR1 and CDR2: SGHRS, YFSETQ. Trimming left V 7 bases short and J 0 bases short, with 11 bases between. The CDR3 loop is CASGDFLSYEQYF. The CDR3 nucleotides are TGCGCCAGCGGTGACTTCCTCTCCTACGAGCAGTACTTC.